This TCR beta chain appears in the sequencing data of a study of cytomegalovirus exposure and HLA in healthy donors. This clone was picked up a small number of times. Losses at the gene ends were 1 base for V and 4 bases for J; bases not matched to a gene: 0. CDR1 SSHAT and CDR2 FNYEAQ come from the germline V gene (reference sequence). This CDR3 contains 14 residues. PCR amplification relied on 60 Vbeta primers (plus 13 Jbeta primers). Measured with immunoSEQ multiplex PCR; TCRdb has only the in-frame clones, and not every one. The sample gives some 170,000 clones, around a tenth of which show up once; roughly 1.4% is in the top ten.

The chain employs TRBV7-7 and TRBJ2-2, with TRBD2 matching 7 bases. The receptor was isolated from a woman in her twenties or thirties in good health and CMV-seropositive. The specimen sequenced was PBMCs. CDR3 bases: TGTGCCAGCAGCTTAGGCGGGAGCACCGGGGAGCTGTTTTTT. Its protein is CASSLGGSTGELFF.